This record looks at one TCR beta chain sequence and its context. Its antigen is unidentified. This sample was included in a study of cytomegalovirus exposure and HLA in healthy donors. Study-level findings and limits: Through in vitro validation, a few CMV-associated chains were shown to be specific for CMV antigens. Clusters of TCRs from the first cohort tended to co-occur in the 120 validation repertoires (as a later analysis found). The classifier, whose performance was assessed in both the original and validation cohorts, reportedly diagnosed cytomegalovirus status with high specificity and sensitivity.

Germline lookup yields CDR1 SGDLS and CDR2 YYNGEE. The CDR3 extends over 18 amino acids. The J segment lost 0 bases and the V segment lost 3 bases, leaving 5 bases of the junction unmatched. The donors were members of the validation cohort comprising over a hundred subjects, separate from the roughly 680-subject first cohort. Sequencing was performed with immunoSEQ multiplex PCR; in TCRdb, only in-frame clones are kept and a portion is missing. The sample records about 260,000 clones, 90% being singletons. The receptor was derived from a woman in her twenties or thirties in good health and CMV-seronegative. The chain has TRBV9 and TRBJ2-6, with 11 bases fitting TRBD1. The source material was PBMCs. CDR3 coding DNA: TGTGCCAGCAGCGACCGGGACAGGGGGTTCTCTGGGGCCAACGTCCTGACTTTC. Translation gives CASSDRDRGFSGANVLTF.